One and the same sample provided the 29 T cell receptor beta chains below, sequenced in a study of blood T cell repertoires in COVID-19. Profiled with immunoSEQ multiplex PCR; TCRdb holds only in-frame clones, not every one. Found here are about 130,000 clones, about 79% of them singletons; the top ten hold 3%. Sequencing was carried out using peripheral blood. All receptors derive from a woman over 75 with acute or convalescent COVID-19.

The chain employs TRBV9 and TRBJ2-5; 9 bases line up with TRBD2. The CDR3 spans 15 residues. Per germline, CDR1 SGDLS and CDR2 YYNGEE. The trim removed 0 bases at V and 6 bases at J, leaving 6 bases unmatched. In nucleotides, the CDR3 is TGTGCCAGCAGCGTAGTGGCGGGGGGGCCGAAGACCCAGTACTTC. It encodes CASSVVAGGPKTQYF.

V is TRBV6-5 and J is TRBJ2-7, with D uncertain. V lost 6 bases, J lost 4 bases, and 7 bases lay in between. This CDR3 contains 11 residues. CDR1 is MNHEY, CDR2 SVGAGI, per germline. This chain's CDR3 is CASRRKYEQYF. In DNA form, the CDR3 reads TGTGCCAGCAGGCGCAAGTACGAGCAGTACTTC.

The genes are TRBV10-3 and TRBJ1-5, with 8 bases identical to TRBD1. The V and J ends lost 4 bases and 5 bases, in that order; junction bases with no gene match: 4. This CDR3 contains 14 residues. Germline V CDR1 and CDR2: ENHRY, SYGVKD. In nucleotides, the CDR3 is TGTGCCATCAGTGGGGGGACAGGTGATCAGCCCCAGCATTTT. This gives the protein CAISGGTGDQPQHF.

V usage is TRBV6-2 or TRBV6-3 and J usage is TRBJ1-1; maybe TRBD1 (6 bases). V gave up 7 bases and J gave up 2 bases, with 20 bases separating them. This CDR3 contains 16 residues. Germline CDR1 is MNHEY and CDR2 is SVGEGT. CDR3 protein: CASTPTPGAGNTEAFF. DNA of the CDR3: TGTGCCAGCACCCCCACTCCAGGGGCTGGAAACACTGAAGCTTTCTTT.

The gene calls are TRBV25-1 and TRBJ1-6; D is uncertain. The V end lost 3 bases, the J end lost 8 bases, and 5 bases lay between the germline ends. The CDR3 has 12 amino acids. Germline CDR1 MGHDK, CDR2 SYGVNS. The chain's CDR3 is CASSDGYSPLHF. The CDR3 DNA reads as TGTGCCAGCAGTGACGGGTATTCACCCCTCCACTTT.

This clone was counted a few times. CDR3 sequence reads: CASSEGPEWLVNQPQHF. As DNA, the CDR3 is TGTGCCAGCAGTGAGGGGCCGGAGTGGTTGGTCAATCAGCCCCAGCATTTT. The rearrangement joins TRBV2 to TRBJ1-5; the D gene is possibly TRBD1 (5 bases). The CDR3 extends over 17 amino acids. Trimming removed 3 bases from V and 3 bases from J, with 18 bases in between. Germline values: CDR1 SNHLY, CDR2 FYNNEI. Together with reference TRBV2 and TRBJ1-5, the CDR3 gives the full variable domain: EPEVTQTPSHQVTQMGQEVILRCVPISNHLYFYWYRQILGQKVEFLVSFYNNEISEKSEIFDDQFSVERPDGSNFTLKIRSTKLEDSAMYFCASSEGPEWLVNQPQHFGDGTRLSIL.

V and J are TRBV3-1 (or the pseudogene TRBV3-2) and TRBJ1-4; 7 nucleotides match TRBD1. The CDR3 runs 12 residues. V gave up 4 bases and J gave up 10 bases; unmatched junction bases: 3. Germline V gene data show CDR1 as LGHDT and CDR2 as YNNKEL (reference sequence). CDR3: CASSLRDRKLFF. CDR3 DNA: TGTGCCAGCAGCCTCAGGGACAGAAAACTGTTTTTT.

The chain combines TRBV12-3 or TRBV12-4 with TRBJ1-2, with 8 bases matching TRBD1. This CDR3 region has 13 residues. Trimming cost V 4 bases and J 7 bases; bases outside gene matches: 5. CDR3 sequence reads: CASSYQGASGYTF. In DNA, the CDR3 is TGTGCCAGCAGTTACCAGGGGGCGAGTGGCTACACCTTC.

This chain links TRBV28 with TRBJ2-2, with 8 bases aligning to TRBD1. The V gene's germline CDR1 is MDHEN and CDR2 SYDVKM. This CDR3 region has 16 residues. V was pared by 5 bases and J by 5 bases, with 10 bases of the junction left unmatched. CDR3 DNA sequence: TGTGCCAGCAGTGCTCAGGGGGCTCCTGGTACCGGGGAGCTGTTTTTT. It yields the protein CASSAQGAPGTGELFF.

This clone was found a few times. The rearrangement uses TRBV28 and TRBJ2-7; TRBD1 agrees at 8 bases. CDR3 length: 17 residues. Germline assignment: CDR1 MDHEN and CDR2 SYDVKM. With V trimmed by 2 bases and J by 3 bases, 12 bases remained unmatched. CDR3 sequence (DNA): TGTGCCAGCAGTTTAAGGTTAGGGAGGACAGGGATCTACGAGCAGTACTTC. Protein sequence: CASSLRLGRTGIYEQYF.

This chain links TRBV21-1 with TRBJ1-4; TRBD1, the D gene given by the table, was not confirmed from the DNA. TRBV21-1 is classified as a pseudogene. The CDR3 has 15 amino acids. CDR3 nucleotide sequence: TGTGCCAGCAGCAAGAGGGACAGGGAAGGTGAAAAACTGTTTTTT. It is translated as CASSKRDREGEKLFF.

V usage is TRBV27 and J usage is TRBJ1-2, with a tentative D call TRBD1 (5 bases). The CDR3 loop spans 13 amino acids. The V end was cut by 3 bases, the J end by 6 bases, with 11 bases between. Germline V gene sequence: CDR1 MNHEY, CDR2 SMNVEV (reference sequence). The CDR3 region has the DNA TGTGCCAGCAGTTTTCTGGGGGGAAATGGCTACACCTTC. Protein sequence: CASSFLGGNGYTF.

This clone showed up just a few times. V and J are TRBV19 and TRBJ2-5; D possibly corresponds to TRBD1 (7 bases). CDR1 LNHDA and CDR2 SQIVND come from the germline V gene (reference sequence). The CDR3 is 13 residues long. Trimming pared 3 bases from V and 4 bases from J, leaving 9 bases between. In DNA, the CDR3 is TGTGCCAGTAGTATTCAGGGGGGAGAGACCCAGTACTTC. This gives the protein CASSIQGGETQYF.

CDR3 amino acids: CASSLFQDNSPLHF. The CDR3 nucleotides read TGCGCCAGCAGCTTGTTTCAGGATAATTCACCCCTCCACTTT. V gene TRBV5-1 combines with J gene TRBJ1-6; D unclear. The CDR3 has 14 residues. Germline V gives CDR1 SGHRS, CDR2 YFSETQ. Trimming stripped 1 base from V and 5 bases from J, with 7 bases between.

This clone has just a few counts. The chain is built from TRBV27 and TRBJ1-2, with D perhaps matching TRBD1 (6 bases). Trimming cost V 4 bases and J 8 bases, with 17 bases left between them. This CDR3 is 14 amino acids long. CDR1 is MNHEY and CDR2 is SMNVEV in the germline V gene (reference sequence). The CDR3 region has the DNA TGTGCCAGCAGTTCCATCTTCCCGACAGGAGGCTACACCTTC. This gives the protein CASSSIFPTGGYTF.

The CDR3 here is CASSQGSQGWETQYF. For the CDR3, the DNA is TGTGCCAGCAGCCAAGGGTCACAGGGCTGGGAGACCCAGTACTTC. The chain combines TRBV14 with TRBJ2-5, with a weak D call TRBD1 (6 bases). Trimming took off 1 base at V and 5 bases at J, with 14 bases between the two ends. CDR3 length equals 15 residues. The germline V gene encodes CDR1 SGHDN and CDR2 FVKESK.

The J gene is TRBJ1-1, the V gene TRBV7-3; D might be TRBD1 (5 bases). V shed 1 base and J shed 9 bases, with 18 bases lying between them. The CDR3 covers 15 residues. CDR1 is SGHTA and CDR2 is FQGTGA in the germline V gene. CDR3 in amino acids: CASSLSRAPGTKAFF. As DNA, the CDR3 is TGTGCCAGCAGCTTAAGTCGGGCACCCGGGACTAAAGCTTTCTTT.

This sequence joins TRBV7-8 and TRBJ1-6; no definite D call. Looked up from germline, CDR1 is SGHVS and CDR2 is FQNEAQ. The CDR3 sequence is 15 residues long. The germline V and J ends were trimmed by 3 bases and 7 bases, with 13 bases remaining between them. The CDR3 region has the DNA TGTGCCAGCAGCTTTCCTGTTGGCAGGAATTCACCCCTCCACTTT. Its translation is CASSFPVGRNSPLHF.

CDR3 sequence: CASRRGLNTEAFF. In DNA form, the CDR3 reads TGTGCCAGCAGAAGGGGATTGAACACTGAAGCTTTCTTT. The chain recombines TRBV2 with TRBJ1-1; D perhaps matches TRBD1 (5 bases). CDR3 size: 13 residues. Per the germline V gene, CDR1 is SNHLY and CDR2 is FYNNEI. The germline V and J ends were trimmed by 6 bases and 0 bases, with 8 bases remaining between them.

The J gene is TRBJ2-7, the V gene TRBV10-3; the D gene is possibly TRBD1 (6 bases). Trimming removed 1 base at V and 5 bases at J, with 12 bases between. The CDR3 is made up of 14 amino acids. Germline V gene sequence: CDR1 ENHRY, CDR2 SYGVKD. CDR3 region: CAISEWGTIDEQYF. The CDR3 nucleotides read TGTGCCATCAGTGAGTGGGGGACAATCGACGAGCAGTACTTC.

CDR3 region: CASSVLAVPYEQYF. Here the CDR3 DNA reads TGTGCCAGCTCCGTCCTAGCGGTTCCCTACGAGCAGTACTTC. The chain uses TRBV3-1 (or the pseudogene TRBV3-2) and TRBJ2-7; 7 positions agree with TRBD2. CDR1 LGHDT and CDR2 YNNKEL come from the germline V gene (reference sequence). CDR3 length: 14 amino acids. J lost 2 bases, V lost 8 bases, and 9 bases had no gene match.

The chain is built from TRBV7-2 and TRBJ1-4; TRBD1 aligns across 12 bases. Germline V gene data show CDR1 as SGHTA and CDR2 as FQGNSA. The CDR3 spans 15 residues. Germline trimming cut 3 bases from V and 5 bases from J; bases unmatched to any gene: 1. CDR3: CASSFGTGGNEKLFF. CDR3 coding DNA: TGTGCCAGCAGCTTTGGGACAGGGGGCAATGAAAAACTGTTTTTT.

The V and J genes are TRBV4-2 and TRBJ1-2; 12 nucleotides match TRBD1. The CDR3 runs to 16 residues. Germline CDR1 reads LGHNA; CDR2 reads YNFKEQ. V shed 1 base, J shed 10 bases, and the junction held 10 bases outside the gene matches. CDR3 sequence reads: CASSQVGTGGLLDYTF. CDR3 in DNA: TGTGCCAGCAGCCAAGTCGGGACAGGGGGCTTACTAGACTACACCTTC.

The CDR3 loop is CASSEGTGGRGEKLFF. In nucleotides, the CDR3 is TGCGCCAGCAGTGAGGGGACAGGGGGCCGGGGAGAAAAACTGTTTTTT. This chain links TRBV10-1 with TRBJ1-4; 12 bases fit TRBD1. The CDR3 length is 16 residues. Germline lookup yields CDR1 WNHNN and CDR2 SYGVQD (reference sequence). J gave up 8 bases and V 2 bases, and 6 bases lay outside the gene matches.

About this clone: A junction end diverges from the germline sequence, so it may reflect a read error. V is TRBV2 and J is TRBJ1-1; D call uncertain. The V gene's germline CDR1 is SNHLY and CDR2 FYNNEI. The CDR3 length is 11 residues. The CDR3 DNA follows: TGTGCCAGCAGGGAAGTATCTGAAGCTTTCTTT. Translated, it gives CASREVSEAFF.

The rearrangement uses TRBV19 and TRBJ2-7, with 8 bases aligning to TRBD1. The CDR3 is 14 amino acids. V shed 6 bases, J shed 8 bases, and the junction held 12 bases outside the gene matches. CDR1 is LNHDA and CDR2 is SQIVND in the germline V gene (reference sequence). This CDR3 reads CASSPGQGSPQQYF. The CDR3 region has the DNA TGTGCCAGTAGCCCCGGACAGGGCAGCCCCCAGCAGTACTTC.

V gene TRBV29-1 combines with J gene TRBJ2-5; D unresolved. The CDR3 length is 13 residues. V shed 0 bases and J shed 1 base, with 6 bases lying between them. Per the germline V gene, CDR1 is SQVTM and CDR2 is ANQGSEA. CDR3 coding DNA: TGCAGCGTTGAAGATAGCCTCCAAGAGACCCAGTACTTC. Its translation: CSVEDSLQETQYF.

The DNA of the CDR3 is TGCGCCAGCACCGCGGCGGGACCCACCGGGGAGCTGTTTTTT. It encodes CASTAAGPTGELFF. The J gene is TRBJ2-2, the V gene TRBV4-1; D might be TRBD2 (6 bases). The CDR3 spans 14 residues. CDR1 is MGHRA, CDR2 YSYEKL, per germline. The V end was cut by 7 bases, the J end by 4 bases, with 13 bases between.

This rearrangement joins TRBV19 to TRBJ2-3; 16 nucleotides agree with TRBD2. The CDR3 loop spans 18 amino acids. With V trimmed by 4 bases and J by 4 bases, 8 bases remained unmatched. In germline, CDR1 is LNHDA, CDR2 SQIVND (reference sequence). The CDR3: CASSTSGTSGGVADTQYF. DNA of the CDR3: TGTGCCAGTAGTACATCCGGGACTAGCGGGGGGGTGGCAGATACGCAGTATTTT.